The 29 T cell receptor beta chains presented below share a single source sample, sequenced in a study of blood T cell repertoires in COVID-19. Sequenced by immunoSEQ multiplex PCR; TCRdb stores in-frame clones only, minus some. Here the sample spans approximately 80,000 clones, about four fifths being singletons. The specimen sequenced was peripheral blood. Receptors were obtained from a woman in her seventies with acute or convalescent COVID-19.

This sequence joins TRBV30 and TRBJ1-1, with TRBD1 as a possible D gene (6 bases). V was pared by 0 bases and J by 0 bases, with 8 bases between. The CDR3 extends over 14 amino acids. In germline, CDR1 is GTSNPN, CDR2 SVGIG (reference sequence). The DNA for the CDR3 is TGTGCCTGGAGTGTAACAGGGCTGAACACTGAAGCTTTCTTT. It yields the protein CAWSVTGLNTEAFF. Looking up the rest from reference TRBV30 and TRBJ1-1 gives the full variable domain: SQTIHQWPATLVQPVGSPLSLECTVEGTSNPNLYWYRQAAGRGLQLLFYSVGIGQISSEVPQNLSASRPQDRQFILSSKKLLLSDSGFYLCAWSVTGLNTEAFFGQGTRLTVV.

J is TRBJ1-6 and V is TRBV5-1, with unresolved D. In germline, CDR1 is SGHRS, CDR2 YFSETQ. The CDR3 covers 15 residues. V was trimmed by 1 base and J by 9 bases, leaving 14 bases between them. In DNA, the CDR3 is TGCGCCAGCAGCTTGAACAATCCGGAGAGTTCACCCCTCCACTTT. Translation gives CASSLNNPESSPLHF.

The V gene is TRBV10-3, the J gene TRBJ1-1; 7 bases map to TRBD1. The CDR3 is 16 amino acids. Germline loops: CDR1 ENHRY, CDR2 SYGVKD. V lost 8 bases, J lost 3 bases, and 15 bases stayed unmatched. The CDR3 here is CAIGDPSGTDYTEAFF. The CDR3 region has the DNA TGTGCCATCGGGGATCCATCCGGGACAGATTACACTGAAGCTTTCTTT.

The V gene is TRBV25-1, the J gene TRBJ2-7, with 11 bases matching TRBD1. V lost 4 bases, J lost 5 bases, and 4 bases stayed unmatched. Germline V gene data show CDR1 as MGHDK and CDR2 as SYGVNS. There are 14 residues in the CDR3. The CDR3 protein is CASSGTGGFHEQYF. The DNA of the CDR3 is TGTGCCAGCAGTGGGACAGGGGGCTTCCACGAGCAGTACTTC.

The chain combines TRBV2 with TRBJ2-7; D ambiguous. The CDR3 is 13 residues long. The germline V gene encodes CDR1 SNHLY and CDR2 FYNNEI. V was pared by 7 bases and J by 3 bases, with 13 bases between. As DNA, the CDR3 is TGTGCCAGCACAAGTCAGAATTACTACGAGCAGTACTTC. It translates to CASTSQNYYEQYF.

CDR3 sequence reads: CSAVERGYTF. In DNA form, the CDR3 reads TGCAGCGCGGTGGAGCGTGGCTACACCTTC. The J gene is TRBJ1-2, the V gene TRBV29-1; D is unclear. The germline gives CDR1 SQVTM, CDR2 ANQGSEA. The CDR3 covers 10 residues. Deletions cut 7 bases from V and 7 bases from J, with 10 bases between.

This clone was seen only a few times. V is TRBV2 and J is TRBJ1-1, with 9 bases aligning to TRBD1. Germline trimming cut 4 bases from V and 6 bases from J; bases unmatched to any gene: 0. Germline CDR1 is SNHLY and CDR2 is FYNNEI. This CDR3 comprises 12 residues. CDR3 bases: TGTGCCAGCAGTGGGACAGGGGCTGAAGCTTTCTTT. Its translation is CASSGTGAEAFF.

The J gene is TRBJ1-2, the V gene TRBV30, with D maybe TRBD1 (6 bases). Trimming pared 2 bases from V and 5 bases from J, leaving 15 bases between. The germline V gene encodes CDR1 GTSNPN and CDR2 SVGIG (reference sequence). The CDR3 contains 14 residues. The CDR3 reads CAWSTLGQGYGYTF. The DNA for the CDR3 is TGTGCCTGGAGTACCTTAGGGCAGGGGTATGGCTACACCTTC.

Only a few counts were recorded for this clone. The chain uses TRBV5-1 and TRBJ2-7, with D uncertain. This CDR3 comprises 14 residues. The germline gives CDR1 SGHRS, CDR2 YFSETQ. V lost 4 bases and J lost 1, with 12 bases in between. The CDR3: CASSPEVQSYEQYF. The CDR3 DNA sequence: TGCGCCAGCAGCCCGGAAGTACAGTCCTACGAGCAGTACTTC.

The rearrangement links TRBV18 to TRBJ2-7; weak D call: TRBD2 (6 bases). The germline V gene has CDR1 KGHSH and CDR2 LQKENI. The V end lost 0 bases, the J end lost 4 bases, and 16 bases lay between the germline ends. There are 16 residues in the CDR3. Written as DNA, the CDR3 is TGTGCCAGCTCACCACCTCGGGGAGGAGAGAGTTACGAGCAGTACTTC. Protein: CASSPPRGGESYEQYF.

V usage is TRBV11-2 and J usage is TRBJ2-6; maybe TRBD1 (6 bases). The length of the CDR3 is 16 residues. Trimming removed 3 bases from V and 1 base from J, with 10 bases in between. Germline V lookup: CDR1 SGHAT, CDR2 FQNNGV. The CDR3 protein is CASSFVQGSGANVLTF. The CDR3, as DNA: TGTGCCAGCAGCTTCGTCCAGGGGTCTGGGGCCAACGTCCTGACTTTC.

This chain links TRBV12-3 or TRBV12-4 with TRBJ2-1, with TRBD1 matching over 7 bases. The CDR3 has 11 residues. Germline trimming cut 6 bases from V and 10 bases from J; bases unmatched to any gene: 3. The CDR3 nucleotides read TGTGCCAGCAGAGGGGGCGTAGAGCAGTTCTTC. This translates into CASRGGVEQFF.

The chain uses TRBV9 and TRBJ2-1; D uncertain. Germline CDR1 and CDR2: SGDLS and YYNGEE. The ends were cut back, 4 bases at V and 6 bases at J, with 17 bases in the middle. The CDR3 has 15 amino acids. The CDR3 DNA reads as TGTGCCAGCAGCACGGTGGGCGTGATTGGCAATGAGCAGTTCTTC. It codes for CASSTVGVIGNEQFF. Full variable domain (rest looked up from reference TRBV9 and TRBJ2-1): DSGVTQTPKHLITATGQRVTLRCSPRSGDLSVYWYQQSLDQGLQFLIQYYNGEERAKGNILERFSAQQFPDLHSELNLSSLELGDSALYFCASSTVGVIGNEQFFGPGTRLTVL.

V and J are TRBV12-3 or TRBV12-4 and TRBJ1-1; D not resolved. Trimming shortened V by 3 bases and J by 1 base, and 6 bases separated the two germline ends. The CDR3 contains 13 residues. CDR3 region: CASSLYGNTEAFF. CDR3 DNA: TGTGCCAGCAGTTTGTACGGGAACACTGAAGCTTTCTTT.

The genes are TRBV7-2 and TRBJ1-5, with D possibly TRBD1 on 5 matching bases. The V gene's germline CDR1 is SGHTA and CDR2 FQGNSA. The CDR3 loop spans 13 amino acids. Trimming pared 5 bases from V and 7 bases from J, leaving 12 bases between. The CDR3 nucleotides read TGTGCCAGCAGCCCGAGCGGGACGCAGCCCCAGCATTTT. It encodes CASSPSGTQPQHF.

V and J are TRBV15 and TRBJ2-1; D ambiguous. Deletions cut 1 base from V and 3 bases from J, with 10 bases between. The CDR3 contains 15 residues. From germline, CDR1 is LNHNV and CDR2 YYDKDF (reference sequence). This CDR3 is CATSRGAGLYNEQFF. The CDR3 DNA follows: TGTGCCACCAGCAGAGGGGCAGGCCTCTACAATGAGCAGTTCTTC.

V is TRBV11-1 and J is TRBJ2-2; D gene unclear. V dropped 5 bases and J dropped 3 bases, with 10 bases sitting between them. CDR3 length: 14 residues. CDR1 is SGHAT and CDR2 is FQDESV in the germline V gene (reference sequence). CDR3 region: CASSPPAHTGELFF. As DNA, the CDR3 is TGTGCCAGCAGCCCTCCCGCGCACACCGGGGAGCTGTTTTTT.

A single count supports this clone. V usage is TRBV9 and J usage is TRBJ1-2; 12 nucleotides agree with TRBD1. V shed 2 bases, J shed 6 bases, and the junction held 2 bases outside the gene matches. Germline CDR1 reads SGDLS; CDR2 reads YYNGEE. The CDR3 is 14 amino acids. In DNA, the CDR3 is TGTGCCAGCAGCGTCGGGACAGGGGGCGATGGCTACACCTTC. This gives the protein CASSVGTGGDGYTF.

The genes are TRBV10-3 and TRBJ2-1, with a possible D match to TRBD1 (6 bases). The V end lost 10 bases, the J end lost 6 bases, and 10 bases lay between the germline ends. The CDR3 has 11 amino acids. CDR1 is ENHRY and CDR2 is SYGVKD in the germline V gene. The CDR3 is CASKQGNEQFF. CDR3 nucleotides: TGTGCCAGCAAACAGGGCAATGAGCAGTTCTTC.

This rearrangement joins TRBV28 to TRBJ2-7; 9 nucleotides match TRBD1. Germline V gene sequence: CDR1 MDHEN, CDR2 SYDVKM. V was clipped by 3 bases and J by 0 bases; unmatched bases: 18. The CDR3 has 20 residues. CDR3 amino acids: CASSLSRNRGQVLSSYEQYF. CDR3 nucleotide sequence: TGTGCCAGCAGTTTGAGTAGAAACAGGGGGCAAGTTCTGAGCTCCTACGAGCAGTACTTC.

Comments on this clone: Different DNA sequences within this sample yield the same CDR3. This chain connects TRBV2 to TRBJ1-2; possible D gene TRBD1, 5 bases. The CDR3 length is 13 residues. The germline V gene has CDR1 SNHLY and CDR2 FYNNEI. The V and J ends lost 1 base and 4 bases respectively, with 7 bases between them. CDR3: CASSEGQFYGYTF. CDR3 sequence (DNA): TGTGCCAGCAGTGAAGGACAGTTCTATGGCTACACCTTC.

This rearrangement joins TRBV7-3 to TRBJ1-6, with TRBD1 matching over 8 bases. J lost 9 bases, V lost 2 bases, and 3 bases had no gene match. Germline CDR1 is SGHTA and CDR2 is FQGTGA. The CDR3 consists of 14 residues. CDR3: CASSLGQGGSPLHF. CDR3 coding DNA: TGTGCCAGCAGCTTAGGACAGGGTGGTTCACCCCTCCACTTT.

V and J are TRBV5-1 and TRBJ1-1; TRBD1 is a possible D gene (5 bases). The CDR3 loop spans 13 amino acids. Trimming removed 4 bases at V and 4 bases at J, with 11 bases between. Germline assignment: CDR1 SGHRS and CDR2 YFSETQ. CDR3 nucleotide sequence: TGCGCCAGCAGCATTGACAGAGGCACTGAAGCTTTCTTT. Amino acids: CASSIDRGTEAFF. Full variable domain (missing parts from reference TRBV5-1 and TRBJ1-1): KAGVTQTPRYLIKTRGQQVTLSCSPISGHRSVSWYQQTPGQGLQFLFEYFSETQRNKGNFPGRFSGRQFSNSRSEMNVSTLELGDSALYLCASSIDRGTEAFFGQGTRLTVV.

The genes are TRBV2 and TRBJ2-1, with D tentatively TRBD2 (5 bases). This CDR3 has 16 amino acids. V gave up 6 bases and J gave up 0 bases, with 15 bases separating them. Germline V gives CDR1 SNHLY, CDR2 FYNNEI. In DNA form, the CDR3 reads TGTGCCAGCAGGGGAAGCGGAAGGAGCTCCTACAATGAGCAGTTCTTC. Its protein is CASRGSGRSSYNEQFF.

In this sample, this clone turned up once. J is TRBJ1-1 and V is TRBV18, with TRBD1 as a possible D gene (5 bases). V lost 3 bases to trimming and J lost 5 bases, with 13 bases between them. The CDR3 consists of 14 residues. In germline, CDR1 is KGHSH, CDR2 LQKENI. The CDR3: CASSPVRGGTEAFF. The CDR3 coding sequence is TGTGCCAGCTCACCGGTAAGGGGAGGGACTGAAGCTTTCTTT. The full variable domain, in which reference TRBV18 and TRBJ1-1 provide the parts outside the CDR3, is NAGVMQNPRHLVRRRGQEARLRCSPMKGHSHVYWYRQLPEEGLKFMVYLQKENIIDESGMPKERFSAEFPKEGPSILRIQQVVRGDSAAYFCASSPVRGGTEAFFGQGTRLTVV.

The chain is built from TRBV7-2 and TRBJ2-1; 11 bases match TRBD2. The V gene's germline CDR1 is SGHTA and CDR2 FQGNSA. V shed 5 bases and J 8 bases; nucleotides not matched to a gene: 8. This CDR3 has 15 residues. The CDR3 sequence: CASSPTSGVGYEQFF. The CDR3 DNA reads as TGTGCCAGCAGCCCGACTAGCGGGGTCGGCTATGAGCAGTTCTTC. The full variable domain, completed using reference TRBV7-2 and TRBJ2-1, is GAGVSQSPSNKVTEKGKDVELRCDPISGHTALYWYRQSLGQGLEFLIYFQGNSAPDKSGLPSDRFSAERTGGSVSTLTIQRTQQEDSAVYLCASSPTSGVGYEQFFGPGTRLTVL.

The V call is TRBV27, the J call TRBJ1-1, with D unresolved. This CDR3 has 13 residues. Germline CDR1 is MNHEY and CDR2 is SMNVEV (reference sequence). The V gene lost 1 base and the J gene lost 2 bases, with 5 bases spanning the gap. CDR3 in amino acids: CASSLWPNTEAFF. CDR3 in DNA: TGTGCCAGCAGTTTATGGCCAAACACTGAAGCTTTCTTT.

The CDR3 sequence: CASSSGQGETQYF. DNA of the CDR3: TGTGCCAGCAGCTCCGGACAGGGAGAGACCCAGTACTTC. The chain uses TRBV11-2 and TRBJ2-5, with TRBD1 matching over 8 bases. Germline V lookup: CDR1 SGHAT, CDR2 FQNNGV. V lost 4 bases and J lost 4; bases outside the gene matches: 2. There are 13 residues in the CDR3.

This clone was counted once. The chain couples TRBV7-9 to TRBJ1-4, with D possibly being TRBD1 (5 bases). Germline loops: CDR1 SEHNR, CDR2 FQNEAQ (reference sequence). This CDR3 has 14 residues. V lost 1 base and J 7 bases, leaving 10 bases between the germline ends. The CDR3 nucleotides are TGTGCCAGCAGCTTAGTCGCCGGGGGTGAAAAACTGTTTTTT. It is translated as CASSLVAGGEKLFF.